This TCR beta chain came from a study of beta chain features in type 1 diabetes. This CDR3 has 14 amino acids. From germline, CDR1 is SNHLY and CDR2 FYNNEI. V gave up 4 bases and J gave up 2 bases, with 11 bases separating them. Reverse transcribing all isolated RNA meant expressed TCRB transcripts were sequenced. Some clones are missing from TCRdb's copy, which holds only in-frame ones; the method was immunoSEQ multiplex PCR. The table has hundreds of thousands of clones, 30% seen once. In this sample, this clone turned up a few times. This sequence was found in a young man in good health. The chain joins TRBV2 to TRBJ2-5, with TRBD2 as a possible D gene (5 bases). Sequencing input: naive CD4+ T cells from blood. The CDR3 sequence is CASSARTGQETQYF. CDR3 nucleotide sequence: TGTGCCAGCAGTGCCCGGACTGGGCAAGAGACCCAGTACTTC.